The 32 T cell receptor beta chains in this list originate from one sample, sequenced in a study of blood T cell repertoires in COVID-19. The data were produced by immunoSEQ multiplex PCR, yet TCRdb's version contains in-frame clones alone and is incomplete. The sample includes about 180,000 clones, approximately 86% of them seen just once. Material: PBMCs or T cells enriched from blood (not recorded which). The receptor set was obtained from a man between 60 and 75 years old who had recovered from COVID-19.

This sequence joins TRBV14 and TRBJ1-1, with 8 bases matching TRBD1. The J segment lost 3 bases and the V segment lost 4 bases, leaving 7 bases of the junction unmatched. The germline CDR1 and CDR2 sequences are SGHDN and FVKESK. This CDR3 contains 15 residues. The CDR3 nucleotides read TGTGCCAGCAGCCTCCGGACAGGGAGAGACACTGAAGCTTTCTTT. Its protein is CASSLRTGRDTEAFF.

The chain joins TRBV5-1 to TRBJ2-3; 8 positions match TRBD2. The CDR3 consists of 17 residues. V gave up 2 bases and J gave up 2 bases; unmatched junction bases: 10. Germline CDR1 reads SGHRS; CDR2 reads YFSETQ. CDR3 bases: TGCGCCAGCAGCTTCAGCGGCGGGAGGAGCCTCACAGATACGCAGTATTTT. Translating gives CASSFSGGRSLTDTQYF.

The chain has TRBV19 and TRBJ2-3; maybe TRBD1 (6 bases). Germline V gene sequence: CDR1 LNHDA, CDR2 SQIVND (reference sequence). The ends were cut back, 3 bases at V and 6 bases at J, with 13 bases in the middle. The CDR3 totals 14 residues. The CDR3 loop reads CASSMEGGRDTQYF. The CDR3 bases are TGTGCCAGTAGTATGGAAGGGGGAAGGGATACGCAGTATTTT.

The chain has TRBV28 and TRBJ2-5; D is uncertain. The CDR3 is made up of 12 amino acids. Trimming took 4 bases from V and 5 from J, leaving 8 bases between them. Germline-derived CDR1 and CDR2 are MDHEN and SYDVKM. This chain's CDR3 is CASSWARETQYF. In DNA form, the CDR3 reads TGTGCCAGCAGTTGGGCCAGGGAGACCCAGTACTTC. Variable domain in full (rest from reference TRBV28 and TRBJ2-5): DVKVTQSSRYLVKRTGEKVFLECVQDMDHENMFWYRQDPGLGLRLIYFSYDVKMKEKGDIPEGYSVSREKKERFSLILESASTNQTSMYLCASSWARETQYFGPGTRLLVL.

The gene calls are TRBV2 and TRBJ2-7; 11 bases are a match to TRBD1. V gave up 6 bases and J gave up 3 bases; unmatched junction bases: 13. This CDR3 spans 17 amino acids. Germline lookup yields CDR1 SNHLY and CDR2 FYNNEI. The CDR3 nucleotides read TGTGCCAGCAGGATGGGGACAGGGGGAAACGGTGGCTACGAGCAGTACTTC. It translates to CASRMGTGGNGGYEQYF.

This chain uses TRBV10-1 with TRBJ1-5; 10 bases are shared with TRBD1. The CDR3 length is 16 residues. J gave up 5 bases and V 6 bases, and 10 bases lay outside the gene matches. CDR1 WNHNN and CDR2 SYGVQD come from the germline V gene (reference sequence). The CDR3 DNA is TGCGCCAGCAGAGTCAGACCCGGGACAGGGGATCAGCCCCAGCATTTT. Translating gives CASRVRPGTGDQPQHF.

The V gene is TRBV7-2, the J gene TRBJ1-2; unclear D gene. The CDR3 has 14 amino acids. V lost 3 bases, J lost 4 bases, and 12 bases lay in between. From germline, CDR1 is SGHTA and CDR2 FQGNSA. CDR3 DNA sequence: TGTGCCAGCAGCTTGGTGGAGGGCGGCTATGGCTACACCTTC. It encodes CASSLVEGGYGYTF. Supplemented by reference TRBV7-2 and TRBJ1-2, the full variable domain reads GAGVSQSPSNKVTEKGKDVELRCDPISGHTALYWYRQSLGQGLEFLIYFQGNSAPDKSGLPSDRFSAERTGGSVSTLTIQRTQQEDSAVYLCASSLVEGGYGYTFGSGTRLTVV.

The chain joins TRBV28 to TRBJ1-5; the D gene is possibly TRBD1 (5 bases). Germline-derived CDR1 and CDR2 are MDHEN and SYDVKM. There are 18 residues in the CDR3. V gave up 6 bases and J gave up 0 bases, with 21 bases separating them. The CDR3 bases are TGTGCCAGCAGACCCCTGCGGGGGGTTTTGAATAGCAATCAGCCCCAGCATTTT. It translates to CASRPLRGVLNSNQPQHF. The full variable domain, completed using reference TRBV28 and TRBJ1-5, is DVKVTQSSRYLVKRTGEKVFLECVQDMDHENMFWYRQDPGLGLRLIYFSYDVKMKEKGDIPEGYSVSREKKERFSLILESASTNQTSMYLCASRPLRGVLNSNQPQHFGDGTRLSIL.

The chain joins TRBV21-1 to TRBJ2-1; the D segment call TRBD1 is taken from the table without a DNA check. TRBV21-1 is flagged as a pseudogene. The CDR3 runs to 15 residues. CDR3 sequence reads: CASSKHMGLVNEQFF. CDR3 bases: TGTGCCAGCAGCAAACACATGGGCCTCGTCAATGAGCAGTTCTTC.

The J gene is TRBJ1-2, the V gene TRBV6-5; the D is unclear. Trimming took 4 bases from V and 3 from J, leaving 18 bases between them. The V gene's germline CDR1 is MNHEY and CDR2 SVGAGI. The CDR3 extends over 16 amino acids. The CDR3 DNA sequence: TGTGCCAGCAGTTCTCCGGGATCCCCAAGGGACTATGGCTACACCTTC. Its protein product is CASSSPGSPRDYGYTF.

This clone was seen only once. This chain joins TRBV21-1 and TRBJ1-5; the table's D gene call, TRBD1, was not cross checked with the DNA. TRBV21-1 is deemed a pseudogene. The CDR3 spans 16 residues. The CDR3 region has the DNA TGTGCCAGCAGCAAAATAAGGGACAGGGGGCCTCAGCCCCAGCATTTT. Its translation: CASSKIRDRGPQPQHF.

The chain uses TRBV4-1 and TRBJ2-7; D might be TRBD1 (5 bases). V shed 1 base and J shed 4 bases, with 11 bases lying between them. The CDR3 is made up of 14 amino acids. The germline V gene has CDR1 MGHRA and CDR2 YSYEKL. The CDR3 nucleotides are TGCGCCAGCAGCCAAGCAAAGGGGTGGTACGAGCAGTACTTC. Amino acid sequence: CASSQAKGWYEQYF.

The V and J genes are TRBV28 and TRBJ1-6; weak D call: TRBD1 (6 bases). Germline V gives CDR1 MDHEN, CDR2 SYDVKM. The CDR3 loop spans 15 amino acids. The V end was cut by 4 bases, the J end by 10 bases, with 17 bases between. CDR3 in DNA: TGTGCCAGCAGTTCCCCGGGGGGCGTAGGGTCACCCCTCCACTTT. It encodes CASSSPGGVGSPLHF.

This rearrangement joins TRBV19 to TRBJ1-1; D is undetermined. V was trimmed by 1 base and J by 2 bases, leaving 5 bases between them. The CDR3 contains 13 residues. Germline V gene sequence: CDR1 LNHDA, CDR2 SQIVND (reference sequence). CDR3 DNA: TGTGCCAGTAGTATAGTAACTAACACTGAAGCTTTCTTT. Translated: CASSIVTNTEAFF.

The chain joins TRBV5-1 to TRBJ2-7, with 9 nucleotides matching TRBD1. V trimming: 6 bases; J trimming: 4 bases; junction bases outside the gene matches: 17. Per germline, CDR1 SGHRS and CDR2 YFSETQ. The CDR3 extends over 17 amino acids. The CDR3 spells CASTLALGQGFGYEQYF. DNA for the CDR3: TGCGCCAGCACCCTTGCCCTAGGACAGGGGTTCGGGTACGAGCAGTACTTC. The whole variable domain, remainder taken from reference TRBV5-1 and TRBJ2-7, is KAGVTQTPRYLIKTRGQQVTLSCSPISGHRSVSWYQQTPGQGLQFLFEYFSETQRNKGNFPGRFSGRQFSNSRSEMNVSTLELGDSALYLCASTLALGQGFGYEQYFGPGTRLTVT.

This clone appeared once. The chain uses TRBV19 and TRBJ2-2; D might be TRBD1 (6 bases). V lost 1 base and J lost 1, with 10 bases in between. The CDR3 extends over 16 amino acids. Germline loops: CDR1 LNHDA, CDR2 SQIVND (reference sequence). In DNA form, the CDR3 reads TGTGCCAGTAGTATAGGCCCGGGACAGAACACCGGGGAGCTGTTTTTT. Translated, it gives CASSIGPGQNTGELFF.

The rearrangement links TRBV5-1 to TRBJ2-3, with 15 bases lining up with TRBD2. Germline CDR1 reads SGHRS; CDR2 reads YFSETQ. This CDR3 contains 14 residues. After removal of 4 bases from V and 10 bases from J, the junction contained 4 bases not matched to a gene. The CDR3 loop reads CASSPGTSGGSQYF. CDR3 DNA: TGCGCCAGCAGCCCCGGGACTAGCGGGGGGTCGCAGTATTTT.

This clone was picked up many times. The CDR3 coding sequence is TGTGCCAGCAGCATCCTACTAGCGGGAGGTGGAGAGCAGTTCTTC. Translated, it gives CASSILLAGGGEQFF. This chain joins TRBV7-8 and TRBJ2-1; TRBD2 matches at 12 bases. The CDR3 totals 15 residues. J was trimmed by 10 bases and V by 5 bases; bases with no gene match: 9. Germline assignment: CDR1 SGHVS and CDR2 FQNEAQ.

The chain has TRBV29-1 and TRBJ1-2; TRBD1 might be the D (6 bases). Germline CDR1 reads SQVTM; CDR2 reads ANQGSEA. Trimming removed 0 bases from V and 6 bases from J, with 14 bases in between. This CDR3 comprises 14 residues. CDR3 region: CSVEDLGGAHGYTF. For the CDR3, the DNA is TGCAGCGTTGAAGATCTGGGGGGGGCCCATGGCTACACCTTC.

The J gene is TRBJ2-3, the V gene TRBV5-4, with 9 bases fitting TRBD2. The V and J ends lost 3 bases and 2 bases, in that order; junction bases with no gene match: 4. CDR3 length: 15 residues. In germline, CDR1 is SGHNT, CDR2 YYREEE (reference sequence). CDR3 in amino acids: CASSSGLANTDTQYF. CDR3 nucleotide sequence: TGTGCCAGCAGCTCGGGACTAGCAAACACAGATACGCAGTATTTT.

The chain joins TRBV28 to TRBJ1-6; a possible D gene is TRBD1 (5 bases). This CDR3 contains 16 residues. V gave up 4 bases and J gave up 0 bases, with 10 bases separating them. In germline, CDR1 is MDHEN, CDR2 SYDVKM. CDR3 sequence reads: CASSYPGISYNSPLHF. The CDR3 DNA reads as TGTGCCAGCAGTTATCCAGGGATCTCCTATAATTCACCCCTCCACTTT.

The V call is TRBV7-2, the J call TRBJ2-7, with TRBD2 matching over 7 bases. This CDR3 spans 15 amino acids. The germline gives CDR1 SGHTA, CDR2 FQGNSA. The V and J ends lost 1 base and 6 bases, in that order; junction bases with no gene match: 9. The CDR3 spells CASSLEPLGGREQYF. The CDR3 nucleotides read TGTGCCAGCAGCTTAGAACCCCTGGGAGGGCGCGAGCAGTACTTC.

V gene TRBV19 combines with J gene TRBJ1-1, with 12 bases that match TRBD1. V was clipped by 6 bases and J by 0 bases; unmatched bases: 8. This CDR3 has 17 amino acids. Germline values: CDR1 LNHDA, CDR2 SQIVND (reference sequence). The CDR3 sequence is CASSGDRGQGMNTEAFF. The CDR3 nucleotides are TGTGCCAGTAGCGGGGACAGGGGGCAGGGTATGAACACTGAAGCTTTCTTT.

J is TRBJ1-4 and V is TRBV15, with D possibly being TRBD1 (6 bases). CDR3 length: 15 residues. Per the germline V gene, CDR1 is LNHNV and CDR2 is YYDKDF (reference sequence). V was cut by 1 base and J by 8 bases, with 14 bases left in between. The CDR3 DNA follows: TGTGCCACCAGCAGAGCCGCGGGGGCGAGCGAAAAACTGTTTTTT. It encodes CATSRAAGASEKLFF.

About this clone: The junction and the germline gene differ at one end; a read error may be behind it. This chain uses TRBV6-5 with TRBJ2-7, with 8 positions matching TRBD1. In germline, CDR1 is MNHEY, CDR2 SVGAGI. This CDR3 spans 13 amino acids. DNA of the CDR3: TGTGCCAGCAGGGACCGGACAGGGCTTGTTCCGCACTTC. This translates into CASRDRTGLVPHF.

The V call is TRBV7-2, the J call TRBJ2-1; 7 bases agree with TRBD1. V gave up 6 bases and J gave up 0 bases; unmatched junction bases: 8. Germline CDR1 reads SGHTA; CDR2 reads FQGNSA. This CDR3 is 16 amino acids long. The CDR3: CASRYKDRRSYNEQFF. CDR3 coding DNA: TGTGCCAGCAGATACAAGGACAGGCGCTCCTACAATGAGCAGTTCTTC.

V is TRBV21-1 and J is TRBJ1-1. TRBV21-1 corresponds to a pseudogene. The CDR3 is 17 residues long. CDR3 coding DNA: TGTGCCAGCAGCCTTAAGGATGATGAGTCGGTGCAGGCGGGAGCTTTCTTT. As protein: CASSLKDDESVQAGAFF.

The chain employs TRBV29-1 and TRBJ1-1, with D possibly TRBD1 on 6 matching bases. V shed 7 bases and J shed 0 bases, with 12 bases lying between them. The CDR3 runs to 13 residues. Germline loops: CDR1 SQVTM, CDR2 ANQGSEA. The CDR3 spells CSAAGQLNTEAFF. In DNA form, the CDR3 reads TGCAGCGCAGCCGGACAGCTGAACACTGAAGCTTTCTTT.

V is TRBV7-8 and J is TRBJ1-5, with D possibly TRBD1 on 6 matching bases. Germline CDR1 is SGHVS and CDR2 is FQNEAQ. This CDR3 has 16 amino acids. The V end was cut by 1 base, the J end by 4 bases, with 14 bases between. The CDR3 DNA follows: TGTGCCAGCAGCTTAGTACGGGGGGCGGGGAATCAGCCCCAGCATTTT. It encodes CASSLVRGAGNQPQHF.

The chain carries TRBV2 and TRBJ2-5; TRBD1 aligns across 12 bases. The trim removed 5 bases at V and 5 bases at J, leaving 3 bases unmatched. CDR3 size: 14 residues. CDR1 is SNHLY, CDR2 FYNNEI, per germline. Here the CDR3 DNA reads TGTGCCAGCAGTTGGGACAGGGGGCAGGAGACCCAGTACTTC. This translates into CASSWDRGQETQYF. The full variable domain, completed using reference TRBV2 and TRBJ2-5, is EPEVTQTPSHQVTQMGQEVILRCVPISNHLYFYWYRQILGQKVEFLVSFYNNEISEKSEIFDDQFSVERPDGSNFTLKIRSTKLEDSAMYFCASSWDRGQETQYFGPGTRLLVL.

The chain employs TRBV28 and TRBJ1-5; no firm D call. The V and J ends lost 1 base and 1 base respectively, with 11 bases between them. The CDR3 length is 16 residues. Germline CDR1 is MDHEN and CDR2 is SYDVKM. This CDR3 reads CASSLSPGRSNQPQHF. The CDR3 DNA follows: TGTGCCAGCAGTTTATCTCCGGGTAGGAGCAATCAGCCCCAGCATTTT. Supplemented by reference TRBV28 and TRBJ1-5, the full variable domain reads DVKVTQSSRYLVKRTGEKVFLECVQDMDHENMFWYRQDPGLGLRLIYFSYDVKMKEKGDIPEGYSVSREKKERFSLILESASTNQTSMYLCASSLSPGRSNQPQHFGDGTRLSIL.

The chain carries TRBV5-1 and TRBJ1-2; a possible D gene is TRBD1 (6 bases). Between the trimmed V and J ends, which lost 4 bases and 4 bases, there was a span of 26 bases. The CDR3 is 18 residues long. Germline lookup yields CDR1 SGHRS and CDR2 YFSETQ. The CDR3 DNA sequence: TGCGCCAGCAGCCCCGGAAAACCTACAGGGACTAGGTTCTATGGCTACACCTTC. This translates into CASSPGKPTGTRFYGYTF.